These 20 T cell receptor beta chains share one sample of origin, sequenced in a study of monozygotic twins with inflammatory bowel disease. TCRdb re-called the 5' RACE reads; one entry per CDR3 protein, DNA not given. The listing records some 400,000 distinct CDR3 sequences. The sample was blood. Receptors were obtained from a human donor with ulcerative colitis or Crohn's disease, or a healthy co-twin of an affected twin (not recorded which).

This chain links TRBV29-1 with TRBJ1-2; TCRdb picks TRBD1, but there is no DNA to check that call. The germline V gene encodes CDR1 SQVTM and CDR2 ANQGSEA. This CDR3 comprises 15 residues. This CDR3 reads CSVEEGGRAKFGYTF.

The chain carries TRBV3-1 and TRBJ2-1; TCRdb's D gene call, TRBD2, goes unchecked for lack of DNA. The CDR3 consists of 13 residues. From germline, CDR1 is LGHDT and CDR2 YNNKEL (reference sequence). The CDR3 is CASSHRAERAQFF.

This chain connects TRBV20-1 to TRBJ2-5; checking the TCRdb D call of TRBD1 is not possible without DNA. Germline CDR1 is DFQATT and CDR2 is SNEGSKA (reference sequence). The CDR3 covers 15 residues. CDR3 region: CSARGLGQGKETQYF.

The CDR3 here is CARGKTYNEQFF. The chain employs TRBV6-5 and TRBJ2-1. The CDR3 is 12 amino acids. The germline V gene encodes CDR1 MNHEY and CDR2 SVGAGI.

CDR3 residues: CSARDLGASSYNSPLHF. The chain combines TRBV20-1 with TRBJ1-6; TCRdb's assignment of TRBD1 cannot be checked, as there is no DNA. The CDR3 loop spans 17 amino acids. Per the germline V gene, CDR1 is DFQATT and CDR2 is SNEGSKA (reference sequence).

This CDR3 reads CASSRAGTEQETQYF. V and J are TRBV18 and TRBJ2-5; TCRdb picks TRBD1, but there is no DNA to check that call. The CDR3 totals 15 residues. Germline V lookup: CDR1 KGHSH, CDR2 LQKENI.

The chain's CDR3 is CASSGGQGTDTQYF. V usage is TRBV5-1 and J usage is TRBJ2-3; the D gene TCRdb calls, TRBD1, cannot be checked with no DNA. The CDR3 length is 14 residues. CDR1 and CDR2 from the germline V gene are SGHRS and YFSETQ.

The chain joins TRBV10-3 to TRBJ1-3. This CDR3 has 20 amino acids. In germline, CDR1 is ENHRY, CDR2 SYGVKD. The CDR3 region is CAISESGGPPGPSSGNTIYF.

The chain employs TRBV3-1 and TRBJ2-7; checking the TCRdb D call of TRBD1 is not possible without DNA. Germline values: CDR1 LGHDT, CDR2 YNNKEL (reference sequence). This CDR3 is built from 11 residues. CDR3 residues: CASSQGHQPYF.

V is TRBV6-7 and J is TRBJ1-1; TCRdb reports TRBD1, a call that lacks DNA to check it against. TRBV6-7 is assigned to the ORF class and has an uncertain function. The CDR3 totals 17 residues. The CDR3 sequence: CASSYLYRDSMNTEAFF.

This sequence joins TRBV5-1 and TRBJ2-5; with no DNA, the TCRdb D assignment of TRBD1 cannot be verified. Germline V gives CDR1 SGHRS, CDR2 YFSETQ. The CDR3 length is 13 residues. Here the CDR3 reads CASRPQGAETQYF. The full variable domain, its missing parts supplied by reference TRBV5-1 and TRBJ2-5, is KAGVTQTPRYLIKTRGQQVTLSCSPISGHRSVSWYQQTPGQGLQFLFEYFSETQRNKGNFPGRFSGRQFSNSRSEMNVSTLELGDSALYLCASRPQGAETQYFGPGTRLLVL.

CDR3 sequence reads: CASSQGAAFYGYTF. V usage is TRBV12-3 or TRBV12-4 and J usage is TRBJ1-2; TCRdb names TRBD1, which stays unverified in the absence of DNA. This CDR3 is built from 14 residues.

The V call is TRBV29-1, the J call TRBJ1-1; TCRdb lists TRBD1, though no DNA is available to test this call. The CDR3 has 13 amino acids. Per the germline V gene, CDR1 is SQVTM and CDR2 is ANQGSEA. CDR3 sequence: CSVMGQLNTEAFF. Complete variable domain (other parts from reference TRBV29-1 and TRBJ1-1): SAVISQKPSRDICQRGTSLTIQCQVDSQVTMMFWYRQQPGQSLTLIATANQGSEATYESGFVIDKFPISRPNLTFSTLTVSNMSPEDSSIYLCSVMGQLNTEAFFGQGTRLTVV.

This chain uses TRBV20-1 with TRBJ2-5. This CDR3 contains 14 residues. Germline V gene sequence: CDR1 DFQATT, CDR2 SNEGSKA (reference sequence). CDR3 residues: CSAPEKLDQETQYF.

CDR3 sequence reads: CASSISADRVPFF. The rearrangement joins TRBV19 to TRBJ2-1; TCRdb's D gene call, TRBD1, goes unchecked for lack of DNA. The CDR3 extends over 13 amino acids. CDR1 and CDR2 (germline): LNHDA, SQIVND (reference sequence).

The V gene is TRBV5-1, the J gene TRBJ2-7; the TRBD1 assignment by TCRdb is unverifiable without DNA. CDR1 SGHRS and CDR2 YFSETQ come from the germline V gene. The CDR3 is 15 amino acids. The CDR3 protein is CASSLSGGGGNEQYF. Together with reference TRBV5-1 and TRBJ2-7, the CDR3 gives the full variable domain: KAGVTQTPRYLIKTRGQQVTLSCSPISGHRSVSWYQQTPGQGLQFLFEYFSETQRNKGNFPGRFSGRQFSNSRSEMNVSTLELGDSALYLCASSLSGGGGNEQYFGPGTRLTVT.

The chain combines TRBV7-9 with TRBJ2-3; there is no DNA to check the TCRdb D call of TRBD1. The V gene's germline CDR1 is SEHNR and CDR2 FQNEAQ (reference sequence). The length of the CDR3 is 16 residues. CDR3 protein: CASSLQQGTDRDTQYF.

This chain links TRBV6-5 with TRBJ2-1; the TCRdb D gene call, TRBD1, has no DNA to confirm it. Germline CDR1 reads MNHEY; CDR2 reads SVGAGI. The CDR3 loop spans 11 amino acids. The CDR3 region is CASTMGGEQFF.

The rearrangement joins TRBV7-7 to TRBJ2-1; TCRdb designates TRBD2, a call that cannot be tested without DNA. Germline values: CDR1 SSHAT, CDR2 FNYEAQ (reference sequence). This CDR3 has 15 residues. The CDR3 sequence is CASSPGAGVYNEQFF.

The V gene is TRBV10-3, the J gene TRBJ2-7; as DNA is missing, the TRBD1 call by TCRdb cannot be tested. CDR1 ENHRY and CDR2 SYGVKD come from the germline V gene. This CDR3 contains 17 residues. The chain's CDR3 is CAISGGLGGSWPYEQYF.